Below, 26 T cell receptor beta chains from the same sample are listed, as sequenced in a study of cytomegalovirus exposure and HLA in healthy donors. The PCR employed 60 Vbeta primers together with 13 Jbeta primers. TCRdb's copy holds only in-frame clones and misses some; the assay was immunoSEQ multiplex PCR. The sample gives 150,000 to 200,000 clones, about three quarters of which show up once; 4% to 5% is in the top ten. Sample: PBMCs. The receptors come from a young man in good health and CMV-seropositive.

The genes are TRBV21-1 and TRBJ1-3; the table gives TRBD1 as D, unverified against the DNA. TRBV21-1 is marked as a pseudogene. This CDR3 has 16 residues. Here the CDR3 reads CASSKAGTGPGNTIYF. CDR3 in DNA: TGTGCCAGCAGCAAAGCCGGGACAGGGCCTGGAAACACCATATATTTT.

The chain has TRBV28 and TRBJ1-2, with 9 nucleotides matching TRBD1. This CDR3 has 14 residues. Germline V lookup: CDR1 MDHEN, CDR2 SYDVKM. Unmatched junction bases numbered 5, after V lost 3 bases and J lost 6 bases. CDR3 nucleotides: TGTGCCAGCAGTTTGCGGGACAGGGTGAATGGCTACACCTTC. Encoded protein: CASSLRDRVNGYTF.

This clone was counted a few times. The chain employs TRBV11-2 and TRBJ1-4; 9 bases align to TRBD1. The CDR3 contains 15 residues. Germline loops: CDR1 SGHAT, CDR2 FQNNGV. Germline trimming cut 3 bases from V and 7 bases from J; bases unmatched to any gene: 6. CDR3 in amino acids: CASSLGGTGSEKLFF. As DNA, the CDR3 is TGTGCCAGCAGCTTGGGGGGGACAGGGTCTGAAAAACTGTTTTTT.

The CDR3 sequence is CASSLVRGENTGELFF. CDR3 sequence (DNA): TGCGCCAGCAGCTTGGTGCGGGGGGAGAACACCGGGGAGCTGTTTTTT. The V call is TRBV5-1, the J call TRBJ2-2; 8 positions agree with TRBD2. The CDR3 consists of 16 residues. J gave up 1 base and V 0 bases, and 2 bases lay outside the gene matches. CDR1 and CDR2 (germline): SGHRS, YFSETQ.

This sequence joins TRBV6-5 and TRBJ1-5, with D hard to call. V was shortened by 5 bases and J by 2 bases, with 7 bases between the two germline ends. The CDR3 consists of 13 residues. Germline values: CDR1 MNHEY, CDR2 SVGAGI. CDR3 coding DNA: TGTGCCAGCAGTGCCGGGGGCAATCAGCCCCAGCATTTT. Translation gives CASSAGGNQPQHF.

This sequence joins TRBV28 and TRBJ1-5; D possibly corresponds to TRBD1 (5 bases). Germline assignment: CDR1 MDHEN and CDR2 SYDVKM. V was trimmed by 5 bases and J by 3 bases, leaving 17 bases between them. The CDR3 has 16 residues. Here the CDR3 DNA reads TGTGCCAGCAGTCCCCGGGGACTGGGCGTCAATCAGCCCCAGCATTTT. Encoded protein: CASSPRGLGVNQPQHF.

The gene calls are TRBV14 and TRBJ2-1, with 9 bases identical to TRBD2. Germline lookup yields CDR1 SGHDN and CDR2 FVKESK. The ends lost 4 bases at V and 3 bases at J; junction bases unmatched: 4. The CDR3 covers 15 residues. For the CDR3, the DNA is TGTGCCAGCAGCCTTAGCGGGAGTATCTACAATGAGCAGTTCTTC. This encodes CASSLSGSIYNEQFF.

The chain links TRBV18 to TRBJ1-5; weak D call: TRBD1 (5 bases). V was pared by 3 bases and J by 4 bases, with 16 bases between. Germline loops: CDR1 KGHSH, CDR2 LQKENI. This CDR3 has 16 residues. CDR3 loop: CASSPRTQGWNQPQHF. The DNA for the CDR3 is TGTGCCAGCTCACCGCGAACTCAGGGATGGAATCAGCCCCAGCATTTT.

On this clone: Distinct nucleotide sequences in the sample also encode this CDR3. This chain uses TRBV19 with TRBJ2-5; D ambiguous. CDR1 is LNHDA, CDR2 SQIVND, per germline (reference sequence). The CDR3 is made up of 12 amino acids. Trimming took 5 bases from V and 4 from J, leaving 8 bases between them. In nucleotides, the CDR3 is TGTGCCAGTAGTCCCTCCGGAGAGACCCAGTACTTC. Residues: CASSPSGETQYF.

This chain connects TRBV2 to TRBJ1-2; 7 bases map to TRBD1. This CDR3 comprises 15 residues. Losses at the gene ends were 4 bases for V and 4 bases for J; bases not matched to a gene: 9. CDR1 is SNHLY and CDR2 is FYNNEI in the germline V gene. The CDR3 DNA follows: TGTGCCAGCAGTGTTGGGGCAGGGGACAGCTATGGCTACACCTTC. Its translation: CASSVGAGDSYGYTF.

The genes are TRBV6-5 and TRBJ1-5; no firm D call. This CDR3 has 13 residues. Trimming shortened V by 7 bases and J by 5 bases, and 12 bases separated the two germline ends. Germline V lookup: CDR1 MNHEY, CDR2 SVGAGI. CDR3 in DNA: TGTGCCAGCACCCCAAGCGGGGATCAGCCCCAGCATTTT. Translated: CASTPSGDQPQHF.

This clone was observed a handful of times. The chain is built from TRBV28 and TRBJ1-4; 8 nucleotides line up with TRBD1. With 6 bases clipped from V and 8 bases from J, the junction kept 8 bases outside the gene matches. The CDR3 runs 14 residues. Germline CDR1 reads MDHEN; CDR2 reads SYDVKM. CDR3 region: CASRPGGREEKLFF. CDR3 sequence (DNA): TGTGCCAGCAGGCCAGGGGGCCGGGAGGAAAAACTGTTTTTT. Combining the CDR3 with reference TRBV28 and TRBJ1-4 gives the whole variable domain DVKVTQSSRYLVKRTGEKVFLECVQDMDHENMFWYRQDPGLGLRLIYFSYDVKMKEKGDIPEGYSVSREKKERFSLILESASTNQTSMYLCASRPGGREEKLFFGSGTQLSVL.

A few counts support this clone. The chain uses TRBV6-5 and TRBJ1-1, with a tentative D call TRBD1 (5 bases). The CDR3 length is 15 residues. Trimming took 4 bases from V and 2 from J, leaving 14 bases between them. The V gene's germline CDR1 is MNHEY and CDR2 SVGAGI. The CDR3 sequence: CASSSYGRGNTEAFF. CDR3 nucleotide sequence: TGTGCCAGCAGTTCCTATGGGAGGGGAAACACTGAAGCTTTCTTT.

This chain links TRBV18 with TRBJ1-1; tentatively, D is TRBD1 (6 bases). The CDR3 is 13 residues long. Per the germline V gene, CDR1 is KGHSH and CDR2 is LQKENI. Trimming took off 1 base at V and 3 bases at J, with 6 bases between the two ends. The CDR3 loop reads CASSPRGHTEAFF. CDR3 coding DNA: TGTGCCAGCTCACCACGGGGGCACACTGAAGCTTTCTTT. Full variable domain (missing parts from reference TRBV18 and TRBJ1-1): NAGVMQNPRHLVRRRGQEARLRCSPMKGHSHVYWYRQLPEEGLKFMVYLQKENIIDESGMPKERFSAEFPKEGPSILRIQQVVRGDSAAYFCASSPRGHTEAFFGQGTRLTVV.

This clone was detected a few times. The gene calls are TRBV6-5 and TRBJ2-1, with 7 bases matching TRBD1. J gave up 7 bases and V 6 bases, and 12 bases lay outside the gene matches. In germline, CDR1 is MNHEY, CDR2 SVGAGI. This CDR3 has 15 residues. CDR3 bases: TGTGCCAGCAGATCACCCGGGACAGCCTCGAATGAGCAGTTCTTC. It encodes CASRSPGTASNEQFF.

The gene calls are TRBV10-2 and TRBJ1-5, with a tentative D call TRBD1 (5 bases). V gave up 6 bases and J gave up 2 bases, with 14 bases separating them. Germline V gene data show CDR1 as WSHSY and CDR2 as SAAADI. The CDR3 totals 15 residues. The CDR3: CASSQTVVGNQPQHF. CDR3 nucleotides: TGCGCCAGCAGCCAGACAGTTGTAGGCAATCAGCCCCAGCATTTT.

The V and J genes are TRBV7-2 and TRBJ2-3; TRBD2 might be the D (5 bases). V lost 5 bases, J lost 2 bases, and 23 bases lay in between. CDR1 SGHTA and CDR2 FQGNSA come from the germline V gene. The CDR3 extends over 18 amino acids. In nucleotides, the CDR3 is TGTGCCAGCAGCCGCCTCCAGTCCCCGCGGAGGTTCACAGATACGCAGTATTTT. It translates to CASSRLQSPRRFTDTQYF.

The CDR3 DNA reads as TGTGCCAGCGCGCAACTATATGTGAACTATGGCTACACCTTC. This sequence encodes CASAQLYVNYGYTF. J is TRBJ1-2 and V is TRBV5-6; D unclear. The CDR3 spans 14 residues. Trimming shortened V by 7 bases and J by 2 bases, and 15 bases separated the two germline ends. Germline CDR1 and CDR2: SGHDT and YYEEEE.

The rearrangement joins TRBV10-3 to TRBJ1-4, with D possibly TRBD1 on 5 matching bases. Germline lookup yields CDR1 ENHRY and CDR2 SYGVKD. CDR3 length: 15 amino acids. V lost 8 bases to trimming and J lost 6 bases, with 19 bases between them. CDR3 sequence: CAIVNIGDWDEKLFF. CDR3 sequence (DNA): TGTGCCATCGTTAACATCGGGGACTGGGATGAAAAACTGTTTTTT.

This chain links TRBV7-8 with TRBJ2-1; 7 bases match TRBD1. CDR1 is SGHVS, CDR2 FQNEAQ, per germline. J gave up 7 bases and V 1 base, and 7 bases lay outside the gene matches. This CDR3 is 15 amino acids long. Here the CDR3 reads CASSLGQGVRNEQFF. DNA for the CDR3: TGTGCCAGCAGCTTAGGGCAGGGGGTAAGGAATGAGCAGTTCTTC.

The chain carries TRBV2 and TRBJ2-1, with TRBD2 identical over 7 bases. The V gene end was trimmed by 4 bases and the J gene end by 5 bases; junction bases not matched to a gene: 8. This CDR3 spans 15 amino acids. Per germline, CDR1 SNHLY and CDR2 FYNNEI. DNA of the CDR3: TGTGCCAGCAGTGTAGTGGCGGGAGAACACAATGAGCAGTTCTTC. This translates into CASSVVAGEHNEQFF. The full variable domain, with the rest looked up from reference TRBV2 and TRBJ2-1, is EPEVTQTPSHQVTQMGQEVILRCVPISNHLYFYWYRQILGQKVEFLVSFYNNEISEKSEIFDDQFSVERPDGSNFTLKIRSTKLEDSAMYFCASSVVAGEHNEQFFGPGTRLTVL.

Here the CDR3 reads CASNAELYGYTF. CDR3 DNA: TGTGCCAGCAACGCTGAGCTCTATGGCTACACCTTC. The gene calls are TRBV2 and TRBJ1-2; D is ambiguous. CDR3 length: 12 residues. Per germline, CDR1 SNHLY and CDR2 FYNNEI. V was cut by 7 bases and J by 4 bases, with 10 bases left in between.

The chain joins TRBV7-8 to TRBJ2-1, with a possible D match to TRBD2 (5 bases). Germline V gene data show CDR1 as SGHVS and CDR2 as FQNEAQ. Trimming took 5 bases from V and 2 from J, leaving 13 bases between them. The CDR3 sequence is 15 residues long. The CDR3 nucleotides read TGTGCCAGCAGCCCAGCGGTGGTAGCCTACAATGAGCAGTTCTTC. It specifies CASSPAVVAYNEQFF.

This chain uses TRBV25-1 with TRBJ1-2, with TRBD1 identical over 7 bases. The junction had 6 bases not matched to a gene; V was cut back by 3 bases and J by 8 bases. The CDR3 has 13 amino acids. Germline CDR1 is MGHDK and CDR2 is SYGVNS. CDR3 nucleotides: TGTGCCAGCAGTGACACAGGGGTGGAAGGCTACACCTTC. Translated: CASSDTGVEGYTF.

The rearrangement links TRBV19 to TRBJ2-3, with TRBD2 as a possible D gene (7 bases). The CDR3 length is 15 residues. Looked up from germline, CDR1 is LNHDA and CDR2 is SQIVND (reference sequence). V was trimmed by 6 bases and J by 2 bases, leaving 15 bases between them. The CDR3 sequence is CASRQGGGYTDTQYF. The DNA of the CDR3 is TGTGCCAGTAGACAAGGCGGGGGCTACACAGATACGCAGTATTTT. Looking up the rest from reference TRBV19 and TRBJ2-3 gives the full variable domain: DGGITQSPKYLFRKEGQNVTLSCEQNLNHDAMYWYRQDPGQGLRLIYYSQIVNDFQKGDIAEGYSVSREKKESFPLTVTSAQKNPTAFYLCASRQGGGYTDTQYFGPGTRLTVL.

V usage is TRBV5-5 and J usage is TRBJ2-1, with D perhaps matching TRBD2 (5 bases). The CDR3 sequence is 15 residues long. The germline gives CDR1 SGHKS, CDR2 YYEKEE (reference sequence). V was pared by 0 bases and J by 6 bases, with 13 bases between. The CDR3 coding sequence is TGTGCCAGCAGCTTGGAACTAGGGCCATCCAATGAGCAGTTCTTC. Translated, it gives CASSLELGPSNEQFF.